This T cell receptor beta chain was sequenced during a study of blood T cell repertoires in COVID-19. The length of the CDR3 is 16 residues. V was cut by 7 bases and J by 5 bases, with 20 bases left in between. Germline V gives CDR1 LNHDA, CDR2 SQIVND (reference sequence). Assay: immunoSEQ multiplex PCR; the TCRdb copy retains only in-frame clones and omits some. The sample carries approximately 410,000 clones, 80% to 90% recorded once. This clonotype was obtained from a woman in her twenties or thirties with active or convalescent COVID-19. Input material: peripheral blood. The chain recombines TRBV19 with TRBJ1-4; a possible D gene is TRBD1 (5 bases). CDR3 protein: CASTTLWDGRNEKLFF. In nucleotides, the CDR3 is TGTGCCAGTACCACCCTTTGGGACGGGAGAAATGAAAAACTGTTTTTT. Full variable domain (remainder filled in from reference TRBV19 and TRBJ1-4): DGGITQSPKYLFRKEGQNVTLSCEQNLNHDAMYWYRQDPGQGLRLIYYSQIVNDFQKGDIAEGYSVSREKKESFPLTVTSAQKNPTAFYLCASTTLWDGRNEKLFFGSGTQLSVL.